Listed below are T cell receptor beta chains from one sample, sequenced in a study of healthy donors' naive CD4 and CD8 T cells. TCRdb reprocessed the reads with MiXCR, giving one entry per CDR3 protein. The sample lists about 200,000 distinct CDR3 sequences; 74% were seen once. The sequenced material came from naive CD4+ and CD8+ T cells sorted from blood, pooled from several donors. All receptors derive from a pool of human donors in good health; the sample pools cells from several healthy donors. Both conserved end residues are part of each CDR3. D genes are given only for firm matches. Clone size, where shown, is once, few, many, or a class for clones that have expanded.

J	size	V	D	CDR3	DNA
TRBJ1-1	NA	TRBV11-2	NA	CASSDPLGGSTGAFF	TGTGCTAGCAGCGACCCCTTGGGAGGGAGCACTGGAGCTTTCTTT
TRBJ2-4	NA	TRBV12-3/TRBV12-4	TRBD1	CASSDRGPGKNIQYF	TGTGCCAGCAGTGACAGGGGGCCTGGCAAAAACATTCAGTACTTC
TRBJ2-7	NA	TRBV29-1	NA	CSVESRASYEQYF	TGCAGCGTTGAATCCAGGGCGTCCTACGAGCAGTACTTC
TRBJ2-1	NA	TRBV5-1	TRBD1	CASSEDRGSIDEQFF	TGCGCCAGCAGCGAGGACAGGGGGAGTATCGATGAGCAGTTCTTC
TRBJ2-3	NA	TRBV12-5	TRBD2	CASGPSSASGGLFTDTQYF	TGTGCTAGTGGTCCCAGCAGTGCTAGCGGGGGGCTCTTCACAGATACGCAGTATTTT
TRBJ2-5	NA	TRBV27	NA	CASSLGPPPYQETQYF	TGTGCCAGCAGTTTAGGGCCACCGCCGTACCAAGAGACCCAGTACTTC
TRBJ2-3	NA	TRBV5-5	NA	CASSFGRPTTDTQYF	TGTGCCAGCAGCTTCGGGCGCCCCACAACAGATACGCAGTATTTT
TRBJ2-5	NA	TRBV29-1	NA	CSVAPGEQETQYF	TGCAGCGTGGCCCCGGGAGAGCAAGAGACCCAGTACTTC
TRBJ1-1	NA	TRBV27	NA	CASSLGDGMNAEAFF	TGTGCCAGCAGTTTAGGGGACGGTATGAACGCTGAAGCTTTCTTT
TRBJ2-1	NA	TRBV27	NA	CASSKGTSYNEQFF	TGTGCCAGCAGTAAGGGGACGAGCTACAATGAGCAGTTCTTC
TRBJ2-7	few	TRBV29-1	TRBD1	CSVELGTDSYEQYF	TGCAGCGTTGAACTCGGGACAGATTCCTACGAGCAGTACTTC
TRBJ2-3	NA	TRBV19	NA	CASSADRRGTDTQYF	TGTGCCAGTAGTGCGGACAGACGAGGCACAGATACGCAGTATTTT
TRBJ2-7	NA	TRBV27	NA	CASSASGRWTFEQYF	TGTGCCAGCAGTGCCTCGGGCCGGTGGACCTTCGAGCAGTACTTC
TRBJ2-1	NA	TRBV20-1	NA	CSARFETRLDNEQFF	TGCAGTGCTAGATTTGAGACCCGCCTCGATAATGAGCAGTTCTTC
TRBJ2-7	few	TRBV20-1	TRBD2	CKLLAGGGVEQYF	TGCAAGTTACTAGCGGGAGGTGGGGTCGAGCAGTACTTC
TRBJ1-2	NA	TRBV29-1	NA	CSVTTTAGLNYGYTF	TGCAGCGTTACCACAACTGCGGGGCTTAACTATGGCTACACCTTC
TRBJ2-1	NA	TRBV29-1	NA	CSVEGGDRPYNEQFF	TGCAGCGTTGAAGGCGGGGACCGCCCCTACAATGAGCAGTTCTTC
TRBJ2-1	few	TRBV19	TRBD2	CASSLSGRAPYNEQFF	TGTGCCAGTAGCCTTAGCGGGAGGGCCCCCTACAATGAGCAGTTCTTC
TRBJ1-1	NA	TRBV19	TRBD1	CASSARQGGGTEAFF	TGTGCCAGTAGTGCCCGACAGGGGGGAGGGACTGAAGCTTTCTTT
TRBJ2-7	NA	TRBV5-4	NA	CASSDGYYEQYF	TGTGCCAGCAGCGATGGATACTACGAGCAGTACTTC
TRBJ1-1	NA	TRBV19	NA	CASSLIQGNTEAFF	TGTGCCAGTAGCCTAATACAGGGGAACACTGAAGCTTTCTTT
TRBJ1-1	NA	TRBV6-2/TRBV6-3	NA	CASSYPGQFGAFF	TGTGCCAGCAGTTACCCAGGACAGTTTGGAGCTTTCTTT
TRBJ2-1	NA	TRBV29-1	TRBD1	CSVQSSATGQSYNEQFF	TGCAGCGTTCAGTCCTCCGCAACGGGACAGTCCTACAATGAGCAGTTCTTC
TRBJ2-5	NA	TRBV7-8	NA	CASSREGGGGETQYF	TGTGCCAGCAGCCGAGAGGGGGGAGGTGGAGAGACCCAGTACTTC
TRBJ1-2	NA	TRBV5-6	NA	CASSFGRGNNGYTF	TGTGCCAGCAGCTTCGGCAGGGGCAATAATGGCTACACCTTC
TRBJ2-6	once	TRBV29-1	NA	CSVSQGDGANVLTF	TGCAGCGTGAGCCAAGGGGACGGGGCCAACGTCCTGACTTTC
TRBJ2-5	NA	TRBV6-5	TRBD2	CASSDPGLQETQYF	TGTGCCAGCAGCGATCCGGGACTACAAGAGACCCAGTACTTC
TRBJ2-5	NA	TRBV30	NA	CAWAGAPTTQYF	TGTGCCTGGGCGGGCGCCCCCACGACCCAGTACTTC
TRBJ1-5	NA	TRBV27	NA	CASSWLGGGWNQPQHF	TGTGCCAGCAGTTGGCTGGGGGGCGGATGGAATCAGCCCCAGCATTTT
TRBJ2-1	NA	TRBV5-4	TRBD2	CASSSTSGLAGYNEQFF	TGTGCCAGCAGCTCTACCTCGGGACTAGCGGGATACAATGAGCAGTTCTTC
TRBJ2-3	NA	TRBV28	TRBD1	CASSGTGKDTQYF	TGTGCCAGCAGTGGGACAGGGAAGGATACGCAGTATTTT
TRBJ2-1	NA	TRBV29-1	TRBD2	CSVVPGGGGADEQFF	TGCAGCGTTGTTCCTGGGGGCGGGGGGGCCGATGAGCAGTTCTTC
TRBJ1-3	few	TRBV6-5	NA	CASSFGNTIYF	TGTGCCAGCAGTTTTGGAAACACCATATATTTT
TRBJ1-2	NA	TRBV19	NA	CASEQGSPYGYTF	TGTGCCAGCGAACAAGGGAGTCCCTATGGCTACACCTTC
TRBJ2-1	NA	TRBV2	TRBD2	CASMLAESSYNEQFF	TGTGCCAGCATGCTAGCGGAAAGCTCCTACAATGAGCAGTTCTTC
TRBJ2-1	NA	TRBV5-4	TRBD1	CASRDAGQGNGEQFF	TGTGCCAGCAGGGACGCAGGACAGGGGAACGGTGAGCAGTTCTTC
TRBJ2-7	NA	TRBV29-1	TRBD1	CSVEFRDRDFYEQYF	TGCAGCGTTGAATTCCGGGACAGGGACTTCTACGAGCAGTACTTC
TRBJ1-5	NA	TRBV5-1	TRBD1	CASSPGGVYQPQHF	TGCGCCAGCAGCCCAGGGGGGGTTTATCAGCCCCAGCATTTT
TRBJ2-7	few	TRBV12-3/TRBV12-4	NA	CASGRGLGNYEQYF	TGTGCCAGCGGACGGGGGTTGGGAAACTACGAGCAGTACTTC
TRBJ2-5	NA	TRBV6-5	NA	CASSQLSPQGYQETQYF	TGTGCCAGCAGCCAATTATCTCCACAGGGATACCAAGAGACCCAGTACTTC
TRBJ2-7	once	TRBV29-1	NA	CSAAVPGPRTYEQYF	TGCAGCGCCGCCGTGCCGGGACCTAGGACCTACGAGCAGTACTTC
TRBJ2-1	once	TRBV29-1	TRBD2	CSVERAGRLENEQFF	TGCAGCGTAGAACGAGCGGGGAGGCTTGAAAATGAGCAGTTCTTC
TRBJ1-1	few	TRBV19	NA	CASSTGVTEAFF	TGTGCCAGTAGCACGGGGGTAACTGAAGCTTTCTTT
TRBJ2-5	NA	TRBV20-1	NA	CSARDVGSLETQYF	TGCAGTGCTAGAGATGTGGGTAGTTTGGAGACCCAGTACTTC
TRBJ1-5	few	TRBV19	TRBD1	CASSKTGVNQPQHF	TGTGCCAGTAGTAAAACAGGGGTCAATCAGCCCCAGCATTTT
TRBJ2-7	NA	TRBV19	TRBD1	CASSLDRGIYEQYF	TGTGCCAGTAGCCTTGACAGGGGGATTTACGAGCAGTACTTC
TRBJ1-2	NA	TRBV29-1	TRBD1	CSVDRDREKFGYTF	TGCAGCGTGGACAGGGACAGGGAGAAGTTTGGCTACACCTTC
TRBJ1-2	once	TRBV4-3	NA	CASSPNGVSNYGYTF	TGCGCCAGCAGCCCCAACGGGGTATCTAACTATGGCTACACCTTC
TRBJ1-1	NA	TRBV6-5	NA	CASSSHRVGYAEAFF	TGTGCCAGCAGTTCGCACAGGGTAGGGTACGCTGAAGCTTTCTTT
TRBJ2-1	NA	TRBV19	TRBD1	CASSIGGQAYNEQFF	TGTGCCAGTAGTATAGGGGGACAGGCCTACAATGAGCAGTTCTTC
TRBJ2-5	NA	TRBV15	NA	CATSRDLTPSGETQYF	TGTGCCACCAGCAGAGACCTGACACCTTCGGGCGAGACCCAGTACTTC